These T cell receptor beta chains were read from a single sample in a study of regulatory T cells in long-lasting Graves disease. TCRdb ran MiXCR on the multiplex PCR reads and lists one entry per CDR3 protein. The table has around 450,000 distinct CDR3 sequences, around a fifth seen once. The sample was peripheral blood mononuclear cells (PBMCs), taken when the disease was refractory, from a patient treated with antithyroid drugs. These receptors came from a female donor with Graves disease. The CDR3 runs from the conserved cysteine through the conserved F or W. The D gene is left open where the match is weak. Clone size appears in some rows only: once, few, many, or a class for an expanded clone.

cdr3_aa cdr3_nt clone_size j_call d_call v_call
CASSRWGDNQPQHF TGTGCCAGCAGCCGATGGGGGGACAATCAACCCCAGCATTTT many TRBJ1-5 NA TRBV28
CASSDRVLQPQHF TGTGCCAGCAGCGACAGGGTTCTTCAGCCCCAGCATTTT many TRBJ1-5 TRBD1 TRBV12-3/TRBV12-4
CASSIEAATNEKLFF TGTGCCAGTAGTATAGAGGCCGCAACTAATGAAAAACTGTTTTTT NA TRBJ1-4 NA TRBV19
CASSQVAGQGRTGELFF TGTGCCAGCAGCCAAGTAGCGGGGCAGGGCCGCACCGGGGAGCTGTTTTTT few TRBJ2-2 TRBD2 TRBV14
CASSTPNRGRGDEQFF TGTGCCAGCAGTACTCCTAACAGGGGGCGCGGGGATGAGCAGTTCTTC NA TRBJ2-1 TRBD1 TRBV28
CSARSEMNTEAFF TGCAGTGCGAGGTCAGAGATGAACACTGAAGCTTTCTTT few TRBJ1-1 NA TRBV20-1
CASSDYVGTDTQYF TGTGCCAGCAGCGACTATGTGGGCACAGATACGCAGTATTTT NA TRBJ2-3 NA TRBV7-8
CSVEGLAVIAFSSTDTQYF TGCAGCGTCGAGGGACTAGCGGTAATAGCGTTCAGTAGCACAGATACGCAGTATTTT NA TRBJ2-3 TRBD2 TRBV29-1
CASSYVGNEQYF TGTGCCAGCAGTTACGTGGGGAACGAGCAGTACTTC many TRBJ2-7 NA TRBV6-5
CASSYRASGEQYF TGTGCCAGCAGTTACAGGGCCTCGGGCGAGCAGTACTTC many TRBJ2-7 NA TRBV6-2/TRBV6-3
CASSLRGLRSYNSPLHF TGTGCCAGCAGTTTGAGAGGCCTCCGCTCCTATAATTCACCCCTCCACTTT many TRBJ1-6 NA TRBV28
CASSIGQGQETQYF TGTGCCAGCAGCATCGGACAGGGGCAAGAGACCCAGTACTTC many TRBJ2-5 TRBD1 TRBV5-4
CASSLGRQGSEKLFF TGTGCCAGCAGTTTAGGTAGACAGGGGTCGGAAAAACTGTTTTTT many TRBJ1-4 TRBD1 TRBV28
CASSYSAGGPHEQYF TGTGCCAGCAGTTACTCTGCGGGAGGGCCCCACGAGCAGTACTTC many TRBJ2-7 TRBD2 TRBV6-5
CASSQPSGGTYEQYF TGTGCCAGCAGCCAACCTAGCGGGGGAACCTACGAGCAGTACTTC NA TRBJ2-7 TRBD2 TRBV4-2
CAISDSSYEQYF TGTGCCATCAGTGACAGCTCCTACGAGCAGTACTTC NA TRBJ2-7 NA TRBV10-3
CATSATGQGWSTDTQYF TGTGCCACCAGTGCCACGGGACAGGGATGGAGCACAGATACGCAGTATTTT NA TRBJ2-3 TRBD1 TRBV24-1
CSASSIAPSSYNEQFF TGCAGTGCTAGTAGCATAGCCCCCAGCTCCTACAATGAGCAGTTCTTC NA TRBJ2-1 NA TRBV20-1
CAWSWGQEVTEAFF TGTGCCTGGAGTTGGGGACAGGAGGTTACTGAAGCTTTCTTT NA TRBJ1-1 TRBD1 TRBV30
CASSVAGSINEQFF TGTGCCAGCAGCGTAGCCGGCAGTATCAATGAGCAGTTCTTC NA TRBJ2-1 NA TRBV9
CASSASGETGWETQYF TGTGCCAGCAGCGCATCCGGGGAGACGGGATGGGAGACCCAGTACTTC few TRBJ2-5 NA TRBV9
CASSLTGRYNEQFF TGTGCCAGCAGCCTGACAGGGAGGTACAATGAGCAGTTCTTC NA TRBJ2-1 NA TRBV11-2
CASSVGQPANEKLFF TGTGCCAGCAGCGTAGGACAGCCGGCTAATGAAAAACTGTTTTTT NA TRBJ1-4 NA TRBV9
CASSPGGFSYEQYF TGTGCCAGCTCACCGGGGGGGTTCTCCTACGAGCAGTACTTC NA TRBJ2-7 TRBD2 TRBV6-1
CSASRDRAPYEQYF TGCAGTGCTTCAAGGGACAGGGCCCCCTACGAGCAGTACTTC few TRBJ2-7 TRBD1 TRBV20-1
CASSFSRQAYEQYF TGTGCCAGCAGTTTCTCCCGACAGGCCTACGAGCAGTACTTC many TRBJ2-7 NA TRBV27
CASSLGQLADYNEQFF TGCGCCAGCAGCTTGGGTCAGCTAGCGGATTACAATGAGCAGTTCTTC few TRBJ2-1 TRBD2 TRBV5-1
CATSLWGGGNEKLFF TGTGCCACCAGCCTCTGGGGAGGGGGTAATGAAAAACTGTTTTTT many TRBJ1-4 NA TRBV15
CASSLTLSPAGTGELFF TGCGCCAGCAGCCTCACATTGTCTCCGGCGGGCACCGGGGAGCTGTTTTTT NA TRBJ2-2 NA TRBV5-1
CASSPGKGYGQPQHF TGTGCCAGCAGCCCGGGGAAGGGGTACGGTCAGCCCCAGCATTTT NA TRBJ1-5 NA TRBV12-3/TRBV12-4
CASSLEGDTGELFF TGTGCCAGCAGTTTAGAGGGGGACACCGGGGAGCTGTTTTTT many TRBJ2-2 NA TRBV11-2
CASSLGDRGYYEQYF TGTGCCAGCAGCTTAGGGGACAGGGGGTACTACGAGCAGTACTTC few TRBJ2-7 TRBD1 TRBV7-9
CASRLDRGEAFF TGTGCCAGCAGATTAGACAGGGGGGAAGCTTTCTTT many TRBJ1-1 TRBD1 TRBV2
CASSYGVNTGELFF TGTGCCAGCAGTTACGGGGTGAACACCGGGGAGCTGTTTTTT NA TRBJ2-2 NA TRBV6-5
CSVLLVGSSYNEQFF TGCAGCGTTCTACTGGTGGGGAGCTCCTACAATGAGCAGTTCTTC NA TRBJ2-1 NA TRBV29-1
CASSFGQTEKLFF TGTGCCAGCAGCTTCGGGCAGACAGAAAAACTGTTTTTT many TRBJ1-4 NA TRBV11-3
CASSLVGLYNEQFF TGTGCCAGCAGCTTAGTCGGGTTATACAATGAGCAGTTCTTC few TRBJ2-1 NA TRBV7-2
CASTSGQMETQYF TGTGCCTCTACCTCGGGACAGATGGAGACCCAGTACTTC many TRBJ2-5 TRBD1 TRBV30
CASSARTGVSGANVLTF TGTGCCAGCAGCGCCCGGACAGGGGTCTCTGGGGCCAACGTCCTGACTTTC many TRBJ2-6 TRBD1 TRBV28
CSVESAFEAFF TGCAGCGTTGAATCGGCGTTCGAAGCTTTCTTT many TRBJ1-1 NA TRBV29-1
CASSLGGRSNTGELFF TGCGCCAGCAGCTTGGGCGGTAGATCGAACACCGGGGAGCTGTTTTTT few TRBJ2-2 NA TRBV5-1
CSVVPGGLGETQYF TGCAGCGTTGTTCCAGGGGGCTTGGGAGAGACCCAGTACTTC many TRBJ2-5 TRBD1 TRBV29-1
CASSIVAGQGASTAQTF TGTGCCAGCAGCATAGTAGCGGGACAGGGGGCTTCGACCGCACAAACTTTT many TRBJ1-3 TRBD1 TRBV7-8
CAISADRVPNYGYTF TGTGCCATCAGCGCCGACCGTGTCCCTAACTATGGCTACACCTTC NA TRBJ1-2 NA TRBV10-3
CASSLHPTGYGYTF TGTGCCAGCAGTTTACACCCCACGGGCTATGGCTACACCTTC many TRBJ1-2 NA TRBV28
CSARDSGQETQYF TGCAGTGCTAGAGATTCAGGGCAAGAGACCCAGTACTTC many TRBJ2-5 NA TRBV20-1
CASSAGLAVKTQYF TGTGCCAGCAGCGCCGGACTGGCCGTTAAGACCCAGTACTTC NA TRBJ2-5 NA TRBV9
CASSLGWDDRVNTEAFF TGTGCCAGCAGTTTGGGTTGGGATGACAGAGTGAACACTGAAGCTTTCTTT many TRBJ1-1 NA TRBV28
CASSIEASGSDEQYF TGTGCCAGTAGTATCGAGGCTAGCGGGAGCGACGAGCAGTACTTC NA TRBJ2-7 TRBD2 TRBV19
CASTASGSARAYEQYF TGTGCCAGCACGGCTAGCGGGAGTGCAAGGGCCTACGAGCAGTACTTC many TRBJ2-7 TRBD2 TRBV6-2/TRBV6-3
CASSSGWAGGRVTKNIQYF TGTGCCAGCAGTTCCGGATGGGCCGGGGGGCGGGTGACCAAAAACATTCAGTACTTC NA TRBJ2-4 NA TRBV12-3/TRBV12-4
CSVEGRDRGSYEQYF TGCAGCGTTGAAGGCAGGGACAGGGGTTCCTACGAGCAGTACTTC many TRBJ2-7 TRBD1 TRBV29-1
CASRPQNTGELFF TGTGCCAGCAGGCCTCAGAACACCGGGGAGCTGTTTTTT few TRBJ2-2 NA TRBV7-3
CASSLPGGSPLHF TGTGCCAGCAGTTTACCGGGCGGTTCACCCCTCCACTTT many TRBJ1-6 NA TRBV28
CASSLTGPLGYGYTF TGTGCCAGCAGCTTAACGGGCCCGCTTGGTTATGGCTACACCTTC many TRBJ1-2 NA TRBV27